The T cell receptor (beta chain) described here comes from a study of T cell repertoires in cytomegalovirus infection. Study background: Matching HLA type and CMV infection were both indicated by public TCR beta signatures. Overall study findings and caveats: Cumulative public TCR beta family frequency identified CMV carriers with the relevant HLA. Ex vivo responses were dominated by HLA-C-restricted CMV-specific TCR beta clonotypes.

A word on this clonotype: The antigen remains unidentified.

TCRdb reanalysed the reads using MiXCR and keeps one entry per CDR3 protein. The sample holds roughly 640,000 distinct CDR3 sequences; roughly 24% are singletons and the top ten take 8%. Input material: CD8+ T cells from PBMCs. The origin of this receptor is a human donor in good health (CMV status not recorded). Some clones in this sample may be carry-over from other donors' samples.

For the CDR3, the DNA is TGCAGCGTTGAAGTTTTGGGACAGGGGCAAAACTATGGCTACACCTTC. This encodes CSVEVLGQGQNYGYTF. The chain has TRBV29-1 and TRBJ1-2; TRBD1 aligns across 10 bases. The CDR3 totals 16 residues. Germline lookup yields CDR1 SQVTM and CDR2 ANQGSEA. After removal of 1 base from V and 2 bases from J, the junction contained 7 bases not matched to a gene.